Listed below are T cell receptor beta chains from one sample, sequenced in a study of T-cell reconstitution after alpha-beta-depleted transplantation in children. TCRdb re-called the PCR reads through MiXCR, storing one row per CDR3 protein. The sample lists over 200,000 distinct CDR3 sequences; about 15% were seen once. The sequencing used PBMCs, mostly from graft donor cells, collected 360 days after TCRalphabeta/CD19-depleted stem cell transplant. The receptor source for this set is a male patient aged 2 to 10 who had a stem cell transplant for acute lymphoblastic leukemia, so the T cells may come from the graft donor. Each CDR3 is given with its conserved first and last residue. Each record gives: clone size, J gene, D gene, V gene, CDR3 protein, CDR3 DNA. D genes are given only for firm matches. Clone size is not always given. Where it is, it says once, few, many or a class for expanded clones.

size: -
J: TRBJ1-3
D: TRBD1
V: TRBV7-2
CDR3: CASSLAAGGRSNTIYF
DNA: TGTGCCAGCAGCTTAGCGGCAGGGGGCAGGTCAAACACCATATATTTT

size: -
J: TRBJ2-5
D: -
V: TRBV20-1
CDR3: CSARRPGPSQETQYF
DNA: TGCAGTGCTAGAAGACCGGGCCCCTCTCAAGAGACCCAGTACTTC

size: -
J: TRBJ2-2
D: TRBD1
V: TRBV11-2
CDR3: CASSPQGHTGELFF
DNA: TGTGCCAGCAGCCCACAGGGGCACACCGGGGAGCTGTTTTTT

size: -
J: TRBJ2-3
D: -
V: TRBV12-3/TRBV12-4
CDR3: CASSLEGIVTDTQYF
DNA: TGTGCCAGCAGTTTGGAGGGGATTGTTACAGATACGCAGTATTTT

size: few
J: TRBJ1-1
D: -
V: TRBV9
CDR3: CASSVAGAPNTEAFF
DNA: TGTGCCAGCAGCGTAGCCGGGGCACCTAACACTGAAGCTTTCTTT

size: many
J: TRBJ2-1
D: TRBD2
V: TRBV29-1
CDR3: CSVERGGRAYNEQFF
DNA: TGCAGCGTTGAAAGAGGCGGGAGGGCCTACAATGAGCAGTTCTTC

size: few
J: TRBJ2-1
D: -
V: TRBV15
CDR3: CATSSFHDSYNEQFF
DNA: TGTGCCACCAGCAGTTTCCACGACTCCTACAATGAGCAGTTCTTC

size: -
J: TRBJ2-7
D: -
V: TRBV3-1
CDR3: CASSQDGTGLGEQYF
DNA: TGTGCCAGCAGCCAAGATGGAACAGGGCTCGGCGAGCAGTACTTC

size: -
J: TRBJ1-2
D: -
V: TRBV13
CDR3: CASETGGSYSRGYTF
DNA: TGTGCCTCCGAGACGGGGGGCTCCTACTCCCGGGGCTACACCTTC

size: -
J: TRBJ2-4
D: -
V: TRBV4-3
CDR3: CASSQDGDVQYF
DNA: TGCGCCAGCAGCCAAGACGGCGACGTTCAGTACTTC

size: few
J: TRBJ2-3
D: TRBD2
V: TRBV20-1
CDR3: CSARDPGLAGGINTQYF
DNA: TGCAGTGCTAGAGATCCGGGACTAGCGGGGGGGATTAATACGCAGTATTTT

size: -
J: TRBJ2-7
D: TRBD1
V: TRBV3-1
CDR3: CASSQGVPSSGTDEQYF
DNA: TGTGCCAGCAGCCAAGGCGTCCCCTCATCCGGGACAGACGAGCAGTACTTC

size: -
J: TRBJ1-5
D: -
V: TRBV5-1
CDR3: CASSSTPSGVGSQPQHF
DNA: TGCGCCAGCAGCTCGACGCCCAGTGGGGTTGGTAGTCAGCCCCAGCATTTT

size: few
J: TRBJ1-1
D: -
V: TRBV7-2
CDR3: CASSFLSLNTEAFF
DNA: TGTGCCAGCAGCTTCCTCAGCTTAAACACTGAAGCTTTCTTT

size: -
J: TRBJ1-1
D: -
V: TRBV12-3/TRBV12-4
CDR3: CASRMDSTNTEAFF
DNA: TGTGCCAGCCGAATGGACAGTACGAACACTGAAGCTTTCTTT

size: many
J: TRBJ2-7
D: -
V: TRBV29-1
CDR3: CSVGWGPSYEQYF
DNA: TGCAGCGTTGGGTGGGGGCCATCCTACGAGCAGTACTTC

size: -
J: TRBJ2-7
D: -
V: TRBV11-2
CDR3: CASSATDRQYEQYF
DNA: TGTGCCAGCAGCGCGACGGATAGACAATACGAGCAGTACTTC

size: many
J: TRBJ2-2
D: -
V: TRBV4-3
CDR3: CASNPEVRNTGELFF
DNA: TGCGCCAGCAATCCGGAGGTCAGGAACACCGGGGAGCTGTTTTTT

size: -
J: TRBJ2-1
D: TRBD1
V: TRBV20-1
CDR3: CSAVGQGGNEQFF
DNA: TGCAGTGCTGTGGGACAGGGTGGAAATGAGCAGTTCTTC

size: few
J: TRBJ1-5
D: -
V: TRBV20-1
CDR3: CSARDRDMIQPQHF
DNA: TGCAGTGCTAGAGATCGGGACATGATTCAGCCCCAGCATTTT

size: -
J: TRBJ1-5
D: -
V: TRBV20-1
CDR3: CSARDGGSNQPQHF
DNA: TGCAGTGCTAGAGATGGCGGGAGCAATCAGCCCCAGCATTTT

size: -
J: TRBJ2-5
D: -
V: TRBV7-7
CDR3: CASSLNPGQQETQYF
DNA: TGTGCCAGCAGCTTAAACCCGGGACAACAAGAGACCCAGTACTTC

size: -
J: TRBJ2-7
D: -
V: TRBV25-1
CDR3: CASGPSGSYSSYEQYF
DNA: TGTGCCAGCGGACCGTCAGGGTCGTATTCCTCCTACGAGCAGTACTTC

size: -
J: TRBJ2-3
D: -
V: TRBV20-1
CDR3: CSARETGSGDTQYF
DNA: TGCAGTGCTAGGGAAACCGGGAGTGGTGATACGCAGTATTTT

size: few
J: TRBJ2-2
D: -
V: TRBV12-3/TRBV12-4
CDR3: CAGWEATGELFF
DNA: TGTGCCGGCTGGGAAGCCACCGGGGAGCTGTTTTTT

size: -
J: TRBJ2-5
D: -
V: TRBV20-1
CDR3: CSARELGGGPKTPSYF
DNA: TGCAGTGCTAGAGAGTTAGGGGGGGGGCCAAAAACACCTAGTTACTTC

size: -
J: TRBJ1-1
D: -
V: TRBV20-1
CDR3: CSASRQGTEAFF
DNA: TGCAGTGCTTCAAGGCAGGGCACTGAAGCTTTCTTT

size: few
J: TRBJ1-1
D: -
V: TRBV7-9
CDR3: CASSRVQGHTEAFF
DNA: TGTGCCAGCAGCCGCGTCCAGGGGCACACTGAAGCTTTCTTT

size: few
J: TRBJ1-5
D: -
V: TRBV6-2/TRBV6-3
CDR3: CASSYLRTSRPVMPQHF
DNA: TGTGCCAGCAGTTACTTGCGGACCAGCAGGCCTGTGATGCCCCAGCATTTT

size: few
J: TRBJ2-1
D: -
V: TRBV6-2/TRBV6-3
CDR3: CASWNRGKGEQFF
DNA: TGTGCCAGCTGGAACCGGGGAAAGGGTGAGCAGTTCTTC

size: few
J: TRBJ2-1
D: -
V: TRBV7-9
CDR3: CASSPRTAANEQFF
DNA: TGTGCCAGCAGCCCCAGGACGGCGGCGAATGAGCAGTTCTTC

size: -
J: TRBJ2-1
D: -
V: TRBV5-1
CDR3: CASTRDPPLNEQFF
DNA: TGCGCCAGCACACGGGACCCCCCGCTTAATGAGCAGTTCTTC

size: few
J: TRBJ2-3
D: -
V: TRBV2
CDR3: CASSEVSSPDTQYF
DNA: TGTGCCAGCAGTGAAGTTAGTAGCCCAGATACGCAGTATTTT

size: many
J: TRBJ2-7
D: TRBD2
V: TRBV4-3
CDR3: CASSLRTSGRDHFYEQYF
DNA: TGCGCCAGCAGCCTCCGAACTAGCGGGAGGGATCATTTTTACGAGCAGTACTTC

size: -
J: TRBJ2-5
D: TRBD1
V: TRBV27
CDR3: CASSSILQWEQGPETQYF
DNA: TGTGCCAGCTCGTCAATCCTACAATGGGAACAGGGGCCTGAGACCCAGTACTTC

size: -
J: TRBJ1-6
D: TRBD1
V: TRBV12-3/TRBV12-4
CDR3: CASRLGQADSPLHF
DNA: TGTGCCAGCAGACTGGGACAGGCAGATTCACCCCTCCACTTT

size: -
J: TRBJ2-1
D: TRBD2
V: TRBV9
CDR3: CASSVGLADEQFF
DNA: TGTGCCAGCAGCGTCGGACTAGCCGATGAGCAGTTCTTC

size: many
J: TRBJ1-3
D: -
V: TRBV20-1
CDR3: CSARATGYLGNTIYF
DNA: TGCAGTGCTAGGGCCACAGGGTATCTTGGAAACACCATATATTTT

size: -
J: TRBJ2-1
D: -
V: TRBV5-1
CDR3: CASSLGPGDSSYNEQFF
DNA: TGCGCCAGCAGCTTGGGGCCGGGAGATTCCTCCTACAATGAGCAGTTCTTC

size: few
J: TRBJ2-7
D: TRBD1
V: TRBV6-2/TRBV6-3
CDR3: CASSWTGGTYYEQYF
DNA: TGTGCCAGCAGTTGGACAGGGGGCACCTACTACGAGCAGTACTTC

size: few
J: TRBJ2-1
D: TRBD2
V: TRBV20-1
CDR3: CSARASGEGEQFF
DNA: TGCAGTGCTAGAGCTAGCGGGGAGGGTGAGCAGTTCTTC